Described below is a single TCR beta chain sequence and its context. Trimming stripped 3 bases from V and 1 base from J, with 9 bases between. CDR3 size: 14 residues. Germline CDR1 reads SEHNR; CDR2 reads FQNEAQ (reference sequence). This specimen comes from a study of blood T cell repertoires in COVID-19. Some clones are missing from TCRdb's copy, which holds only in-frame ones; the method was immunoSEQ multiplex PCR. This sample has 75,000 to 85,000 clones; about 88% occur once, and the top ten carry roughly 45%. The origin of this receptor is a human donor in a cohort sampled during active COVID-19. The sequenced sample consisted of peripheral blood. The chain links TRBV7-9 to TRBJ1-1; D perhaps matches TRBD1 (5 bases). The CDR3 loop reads CASSLEGRNTEAFF. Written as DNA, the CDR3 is TGTGCCAGCAGCTTGGAGGGACGGAACACTGAAGCTTTCTTT.